These T cell receptor beta chains were read from a single sample in a study of post-analysis software for immune sequencing data. TCRdb reprocessed the PCR reads with MiXCR, giving one entry per CDR3 protein. The sample has 350,000 to 500,000 distinct CDR3 sequences; roughly 40% are singletons. The sequenced sample consisted of blood. The receptors derive from a girl aged 2-10 years with multiple sclerosis. CDR3s include the opening cysteine and the closing phenylalanine or tryptophan. A D gene is named only where the DNA matches it firmly. Clone size is shown for a subset of rows, as once, few, many or a class of expanded clone.

j_gene | d_gene | abundance | v_gene | CDR3aa | CDR3nt
TRBJ2-5 | TRBD2 | - | TRBV12-3/TRBV12-4 | CASSSSGLTETQYF | TGTGCCAGCAGCTCTAGCGGGTTAACGGAGACCCAGTACTTC
TRBJ1-1 | - | - | TRBV27 | CASSVGQMNTEAFF | TGTGCCAGCAGCGTTGGACAGATGAACACTGAAGCTTTCTTT
TRBJ2-5 | - | - | TRBV20-1 | CSAREPNRFQETRYF | TGCAGTGCTAGAGAGCCCAACAGGTTCCAAGAGACCCGGTACTTC
TRBJ1-2 | TRBD1 | few | TRBV29-1 | CSAEDRGSRYGYTF | TGCAGCGCTGAGGACAGGGGGTCGAGGTATGGCTACACCTTC
TRBJ2-7 | - | - | TRBV20-1 | CSASSPRHEQYF | TGCAGTGCTAGTTCCCCACGCCACGAGCAGTACTTC
TRBJ2-1 | - | - | TRBV28 | CASSSVSANNNEQFF | TGTGCCAGCAGTTCAGTATCAGCAAATAACAATGAGCAGTTCTTC
TRBJ2-5 | - | - | TRBV20-1 | CSARRNQGPPETQYF | TGCAGTGCTAGAAGGAATCAGGGCCCCCCAGAGACCCAGTACTTC
TRBJ2-4 | - | - | TRBV20-1 | CSARVAGPSLAKNIQYF | TGCAGTGCTAGAGTTGCGGGGCCTTCCTTAGCCAAAAACATTCAGTACTTC
TRBJ2-2 | TRBD2 | - | TRBV20-1 | CSASSGIGGERFF | TGCAGTGCTTCTAGCGGGATCGGTGGGGAGCGGTTTTTT
TRBJ2-1 | TRBD1 | few | TRBV5-1 | CASSLQGANNEQFF | TGCGCCAGCAGCTTACAGGGGGCGAACAATGAGCAGTTCTTC
TRBJ2-5 | - | few | TRBV7-3 | CASSLMGGANQETQYF | TGTGCCAGCAGCTTAATGGGGGGGGCAAACCAAGAGACCCAGTACTTC
TRBJ2-3 | - | - | TRBV20-1 | CSAEGVTQYF | TGCAGTGCCGAGGGGGTTACGCAGTATTTT
TRBJ2-7 | TRBD1 | - | TRBV12-3/TRBV12-4 | CASSLQGDTYEQYF | TGTGCCAGCAGTTTACAGGGGGACACCTACGAGCAGTACTTC
TRBJ2-3 | TRBD1 | - | TRBV2 | CASSESRTGVGDTQYF | TGTGCCAGCAGTGAATCGAGGACAGGGGTCGGAGATACGCAGTATTTT
TRBJ2-7 | - | - | TRBV4-1 | CASSQGSFGTLEQYF | TGCGCCAGCAGCCAAGGAAGTTTTGGCACGCTCGAGCAGTACTTC
TRBJ2-3 | - | few | TRBV7-9 | CASSAMTWGTDTQYF | TGTGCCAGCAGCGCCATGACCTGGGGAACAGATACGCAGTATTTT
TRBJ1-2 | - | few | TRBV27 | CASRSGRTNYGYTF | TGTGCCAGCAGGTCAGGAAGAACGAACTATGGCTACACCTTC
TRBJ2-7 | - | - | TRBV20-1 | CSAIPRVSSYEQYF | TGCAGTGCTATCCCGAGGGTTTCGTCCTACGAGCAGTACTTC
TRBJ2-7 | - | few | TRBV28 | CASSTSREQYF | TGTGCCAGCAGTACTAGCCGCGAGCAGTACTTC
TRBJ2-5 | TRBD1 | - | TRBV6-5 | CASSYVLGQGPETQYF | TGTGCCAGCAGTTACGTCCTAGGACAGGGCCCAGAGACCCAGTACTTC
TRBJ2-7 | - | - | TRBV15 | CATSRSPAHSYEQYF | TGTGCCACCAGCAGAAGCCCAGCCCACTCCTACGAGCAGTACTTC
TRBJ2-7 | - | - | TRBV14 | CASSQEYDSYEQYF | TGTGCCAGCAGCCAAGAATACGACTCCTACGAGCAGTACTTC
TRBJ1-3 | - | few | TRBV4-2 | CASSQTRGTGNTIYF | TGTGCCAGCAGCCAAACCAGGGGAACGGGAAACACCATATATTTT
TRBJ2-1 | - | - | TRBV7-6 | CASSLTASCGEQFF | TGTGCCAGCAGCTTAACGGCCAGTTGCGGTGAGCAGTTCTTC
TRBJ2-7 | TRBD2 | - | TRBV27 | CASSLSRTSYEQYF | TGTGCCAGCAGTTTATCTCGGACTAGCTACGAGCAGTACTTC
TRBJ1-2 | - | - | TRBV20-1 | CSARDHLAGIHGYTF | TGCAGTGCTAGAGATCATTTGGCAGGAATTCATGGCTACACCTTC
TRBJ2-5 | TRBD1 | - | TRBV7-9 | CASSSGTGPETQYF | TGTGCCAGCAGCTCCGGGACAGGGCCGGAGACCCAGTACTTC
TRBJ2-7 | - | - | TRBV25-1 | CASSEYDGAPTYEQYF | TGTGCCAGCAGTGAATATGATGGGGCCCCAACCTACGAGCAGTACTTC
TRBJ1-2 | - | - | TRBV6-5 | CASRRSRSNYGYTF | TGTGCCAGCAGGAGGTCCCGATCTAACTATGGCTACACCTTC
TRBJ1-1 | - | - | TRBV3-1 | CASSLSRWGTEAFF | TGTGCCAGCAGTCTGTCAAGATGGGGAACTGAAGCTTTCTTT
TRBJ1-2 | TRBD1 | - | TRBV29-1 | CSVTGTGGHPGYTF | TGCAGCGTGACCGGGACAGGGGGCCACCCTGGCTACACCTTC
TRBJ2-3 | TRBD2 | - | TRBV7-2 | CASSPPGLAGADTQYF | TGTGCCAGCAGCCCACCGGGACTAGCGGGAGCAGATACGCAGTATTTT
TRBJ2-1 | - | few | TRBV6-5 | CASSYSPNEQFF | TGTGCCAGCAGTTACTCCCCCAATGAGCAGTTCTTC
TRBJ1-1 | - | - | TRBV27 | CASSLIADTEAFF | TGTGCCAGCAGTTTGATTGCCGACACTGAAGCTTTCTTT
TRBJ1-2 | - | - | TRBV12-3/TRBV12-4 | CASRIRQSNYGFTF | TGTGCCAGCAGAATTCGACAGTCTAACTATGGCTTCACCTTC
TRBJ2-3 | - | - | TRBV20-1 | CSASRAGVVTDTQYF | TGCAGTGCTAGTAGGGCAGGGGTCGTGACAGATACGCAGTATTTT
TRBJ2-5 | - | once | TRBV3-1 | CASSQEERGGPQETQYF | TGTGCCAGCAGCCAAGAAGAGCGCGGGGGCCCCCAAGAGACCCAGTACTTC
TRBJ1-2 | TRBD1 | - | TRBV12-3/TRBV12-4 | CASSRSGQGHYGYTF | TGTGCCAGCAGTCGTTCGGGACAGGGGCACTATGGCTACACCTTC
TRBJ2-5 | TRBD1 | - | TRBV5-1 | CASSPGDRGMETQYF | TGCGCCAGCAGCCCTGGCGACAGGGGGATGGAGACCCAGTACTTC
TRBJ1-2 | - | - | TRBV29-1 | CSVDLARGNYGYTF | TGCAGCGTTGATTTAGCCAGGGGCAACTATGGCTACACCTTC
TRBJ2-4 | - | once | TRBV2 | CASSGMGNIQYF | TGTGCCAGCAGTGGCATGGGAAACATTCAGTACTTC